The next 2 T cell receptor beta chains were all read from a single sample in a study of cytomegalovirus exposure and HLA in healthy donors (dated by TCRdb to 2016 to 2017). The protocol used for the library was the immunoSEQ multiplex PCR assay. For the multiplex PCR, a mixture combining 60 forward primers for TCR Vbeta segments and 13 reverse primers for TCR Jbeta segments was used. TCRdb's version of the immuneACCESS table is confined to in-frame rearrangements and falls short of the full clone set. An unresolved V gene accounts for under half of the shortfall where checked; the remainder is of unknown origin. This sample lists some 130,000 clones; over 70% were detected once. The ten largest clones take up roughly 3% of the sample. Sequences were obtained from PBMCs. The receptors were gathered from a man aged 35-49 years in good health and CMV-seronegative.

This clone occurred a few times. The CDR3 sequence is CASSELTGEQFF. The CDR3 nucleotides are TGTGCCAGCAGTGAATTGACAGGGGAGCAGTTCTTC. This chain links TRBV6-1 with TRBJ2-1, with 7 positions matching TRBD1. Per the germline V gene, CDR1 is MNHNS and CDR2 is SASEGT. J lost 10 bases, V lost 2 bases, and 2 bases had no gene match. The CDR3 extends over 12 amino acids.

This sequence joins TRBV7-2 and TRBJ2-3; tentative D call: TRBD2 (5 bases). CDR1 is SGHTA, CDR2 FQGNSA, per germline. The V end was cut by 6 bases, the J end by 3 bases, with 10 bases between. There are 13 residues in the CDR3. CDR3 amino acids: CASRLTGTDTQYF. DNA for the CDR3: TGTGCCAGCAGACTTACGGGGACAGATACGCAGTATTTT.